A selection of T cell receptor beta chains follows, all from one sample in a study of T cell responses to AZD1222 COVID-19 vaccine. Libraries were prepared by immunoSEQ multiplex PCR; TCRdb keeps only in-frame clonotypes and omits some of them. The sample yields tens of thousands of clones, over 65% seen once. The specimen was peripheral blood, collected 28 days after the second AZD1222 dose. These receptors were obtained from an adult who received the AZD1222 COVID-19 vaccine. Each CDR3 is given with its conserved first and last residue. Each record gives: CDR3 protein, CDR3 DNA, V gene, CDR3 length, D gene, J gene, clone size. D genes are given only for firm matches. The size field is filled for only some rows; it gives once, few, many or a size class.

CDR3aa: CASSLGGQEVNEQFF; CDR3nt: TGCGCCAGCAGCTTGGGTGGACAGGAGGTAAATGAGCAGTTCTTC; v_gene: TRBV5-1; len: 15; d_gene: TRBD1; j_gene: TRBJ2-1; abundance: once
CDR3aa: CAWSRRTGGHYGYTF; CDR3nt: TGTGCCTGGAGTAGGAGGACAGGGGGCCACTATGGCTACACCTTC; v_gene: TRBV30; len: 15; d_gene: TRBD1; j_gene: TRBJ1-2; abundance: NA
CDR3aa: CASSSDAPTDTQYF; CDR3nt: TGTGCCAGCAGTTCCGACGCGCCCACAGATACGCAGTATTTT; v_gene: TRBV28; len: 14; d_gene: NA; j_gene: TRBJ2-3; abundance: NA
CDR3aa: CAIRRSAGGLNEQFF; CDR3nt: TGTGCCATCAGGCGGTCGGCGGGGGGGCTTAATGAGCAGTTCTTC; v_gene: TRBV10-3; len: 15; d_gene: TRBD2; j_gene: TRBJ2-1; abundance: NA
CDR3aa: CASSLGQGRNQPQHF; CDR3nt: TGTGCCAGCAGTCTGGGACAGGGGAGGAATCAGCCCCAGCATTTT; v_gene: TRBV28; len: 15; d_gene: TRBD1; j_gene: TRBJ1-5; abundance: few
CDR3aa: CASGRDHGNGYTF; CDR3nt: TGTGCCAGCGGCAGGGACCATGGCAATGGCTACACCTTC; v_gene: TRBV2; len: 13; d_gene: NA; j_gene: TRBJ1-2; abundance: NA
CDR3aa: CASSLWGQGDQETQYF; CDR3nt: TGCGCCAGCAGCTTGTGGGGACAGGGGGACCAAGAGACCCAGTACTTC; v_gene: TRBV5-1; len: 16; d_gene: TRBD1; j_gene: TRBJ2-5; abundance: few
CDR3aa: CASSFSLHSSGNTIYF; CDR3nt: TGTGCCAGCAGTTTTTCCCTTCACTCGTCTGGAAACACCATATATTTT; v_gene: TRBV6-5; len: 16; d_gene: NA; j_gene: TRBJ1-3; abundance: NA
CDR3aa: CASNGPTGELFF; CDR3nt: TGTGCCAGCAACGGACCGACCGGGGAGCTGTTTTTT; v_gene: TRBV5-4; len: 12; d_gene: NA; j_gene: TRBJ2-2; abundance: NA
CDR3aa: CASSIPSGAGVYTDTQYF; CDR3nt: TGTGCCAGTAGTATACCCTCGGGAGCGGGGGTATACACAGATACGCAGTATTTT; v_gene: TRBV19; len: 18; d_gene: TRBD2; j_gene: TRBJ2-3; abundance: NA
CDR3aa: CASSEQVFGNEQFF; CDR3nt: TGTGCCAGCAGTGAACAGGTTTTCGGCAATGAGCAGTTCTTC; v_gene: TRBV2; len: 14; d_gene: NA; j_gene: TRBJ2-1; abundance: NA
CDR3aa: CASSLSGRDEKLFF; CDR3nt: TGCGCCAGCAGCTTGTCGGGAAGGGATGAAAAACTGTTTTTT; v_gene: TRBV5-1; len: 14; d_gene: NA; j_gene: TRBJ1-4; abundance: NA
CDR3aa: CASRSAGAGYGYTF; CDR3nt: TGTGCAAGTCGGTCAGCCGGGGCAGGGTATGGCTACACCTTC; v_gene: TRBV12-2; len: 14; d_gene: NA; j_gene: TRBJ1-2; abundance: NA
CDR3aa: CSVTVTGTETQYF; CDR3nt: TGCAGCGTCACGGTCACAGGGACAGAGACCCAGTACTTC; v_gene: TRBV29-1; len: 13; d_gene: NA; j_gene: TRBJ2-5; abundance: NA
CDR3aa: CASRYFDRPDHGYTF; CDR3nt: TGTGCCAGCAGGTACTTTGACAGGCCGGATCATGGCTACACCTTC; v_gene: TRBV6-6; len: 15; d_gene: NA; j_gene: TRBJ1-2; abundance: NA
CDR3aa: CAWRGAGELFF; CDR3nt: TGTGCCTGGAGGGGTGCCGGGGAGCTGTTTTTT; v_gene: TRBV30; len: 11; d_gene: NA; j_gene: TRBJ2-2; abundance: NA
CDR3aa: CASGGADNNEQFF; CDR3nt: TGTGCCAGCGGGGGGGCGGATAACAATGAGCAGTTCTTC; v_gene: TRBV3-1/TRBV3-2; len: 13; d_gene: NA; j_gene: TRBJ2-1; abundance: NA
CDR3aa: CATSMGGNQPQHF; CDR3nt: TGCGCCACATCCATGGGGGGCAATCAGCCCCAGCATTTT; v_gene: TRBV10-2; len: 13; d_gene: NA; j_gene: TRBJ1-5; abundance: NA
CDR3aa: CASSPSNPGATYNEQFF; CDR3nt: TGTGCCAGCAGCCCGAGTAACCCGGGGGCTACATACAATGAGCAGTTCTTC; v_gene: TRBV7-2; len: 17; d_gene: NA; j_gene: TRBJ2-1; abundance: once
CDR3aa: CASSEGLAGIGELFF; CDR3nt: TGTGCCAGCAGTGAAGGGCTAGCGGGTATCGGGGAGCTGTTTTTT; v_gene: TRBV2; len: 15; d_gene: TRBD2; j_gene: TRBJ2-2; abundance: NA
CDR3aa: CASSFRGLHYEQYF; CDR3nt: TGTGCCAGCAGTTTTCGCGGGCTCCACTACGAGCAGTACTTC; v_gene: TRBV28; len: 14; d_gene: NA; j_gene: TRBJ2-7; abundance: NA
CDR3aa: CASSRWGESYEQYF; CDR3nt: TGTGCCAGCAGTCGATGGGGGGAATCCTACGAGCAGTACTTC; v_gene: TRBV6-2/TRBV6-3; len: 14; d_gene: NA; j_gene: TRBJ2-7; abundance: few
CDR3aa: CAAKRRGDRTDTQYF; CDR3nt: TGTGCCGCAAAACGTCGGGGAGATCGCACAGATACGCAGTATTTT; v_gene: TRBV19; len: 15; d_gene: NA; j_gene: TRBJ2-3; abundance: NA
CDR3aa: CASTGEEWETEAFF; CDR3nt: TGTGCCAGTACAGGGGAAGAGTGGGAAACTGAAGCTTTCTTT; v_gene: TRBV19; len: 14; d_gene: NA; j_gene: TRBJ1-1; abundance: NA
CDR3aa: CASSHTGSGNTIYF; CDR3nt: TGTGCCAGCAGCCACACAGGGTCTGGAAACACCATATATTTT; v_gene: TRBV3-1/TRBV3-2; len: 14; d_gene: NA; j_gene: TRBJ1-3; abundance: NA
CDR3aa: CASSLGQPNTEAFF; CDR3nt: TGTGCCAGCAGCTTGGGACAGCCCAACACTGAAGCTTTCTTT; v_gene: TRBV5-8; len: 14; d_gene: NA; j_gene: TRBJ1-1; abundance: NA
CDR3aa: CATSDLRSGETQYF; CDR3nt: TGTGCCACCAGTGATTTGCGGAGCGGGGAGACCCAGTACTTC; v_gene: TRBV24-1; len: 14; d_gene: NA; j_gene: TRBJ2-5; abundance: NA
CDR3aa: CASSPSQGAVGTEAFF; CDR3nt: TGTGCCAGCAGCCCTTCTCAGGGGGCTGTGGGCACTGAAGCTTTCTTT; v_gene: TRBV28; len: 16; d_gene: TRBD1; j_gene: TRBJ1-1; abundance: once
CDR3aa: CASSYKLAGGTDTQYF; CDR3nt: TGTGCCAGCAGTTACAAACTAGCGGGGGGTACAGATACGCAGTATTTT; v_gene: TRBV6-6; len: 16; d_gene: TRBD2; j_gene: TRBJ2-3; abundance: once
CDR3aa: CASSRDIPGELFF; CDR3nt: TGTGCCAGCAGTCGTGACATCCCCGGGGAGCTGTTTTTT; v_gene: TRBV14; len: 13; d_gene: NA; j_gene: TRBJ2-2; abundance: once
CDR3aa: CASSLVPGADSPLHF; CDR3nt: TGCGCCAGCAGCTTGGTTCCGGGGGCGGATTCACCCCTCCACTTT; v_gene: TRBV5-1; len: 15; d_gene: NA; j_gene: TRBJ1-6; abundance: NA
CDR3aa: CASSPDGNTIYF; CDR3nt: TGTGCCAGCTCACCAGACGGAAACACCATATATTTT; v_gene: TRBV18; len: 12; d_gene: NA; j_gene: TRBJ1-3; abundance: NA
CDR3aa: CASSFRGLAPYEQYF; CDR3nt: TGTGCCAGCAGTTTTCGTGGACTAGCTCCTTACGAGCAGTACTTC; v_gene: TRBV6-2/TRBV6-3; len: 15; d_gene: TRBD2; j_gene: TRBJ2-7; abundance: NA
CDR3aa: CASSLRPTATSNNEKLFF; CDR3nt: TGCGCCAGCAGCTTGCGGCCGACAGCTACTAGCAATAATGAAAAACTGTTTTTT; v_gene: TRBV5-1; len: 18; d_gene: NA; j_gene: TRBJ1-4; abundance: NA
CDR3aa: CASSLDLLAAARGQFF; CDR3nt: TGTGCCAGCAGCTTAGATTTGCTAGCGGCCGCCCGGGGGCAGTTCTTC; v_gene: TRBV11-2; len: 16; d_gene: TRBD2; j_gene: TRBJ2-1; abundance: NA
CDR3aa: CASSHLGTGAYEQYF; CDR3nt: TGTGCCAGCAGCCACCTGGGGACAGGGGCCTACGAGCAGTACTTC; v_gene: TRBV5-6; len: 15; d_gene: TRBD1; j_gene: TRBJ2-7; abundance: NA
CDR3aa: CATLLSNYGYTF; CDR3nt: TGCGCCACCCTCCTGTCTAACTATGGCTACACCTTC; v_gene: TRBV10-2; len: 12; d_gene: NA; j_gene: TRBJ1-2; abundance: NA
CDR3aa: CASSLRMGQAGEKLFF; CDR3nt: TGTGCCAGCAGCTTAAGGATGGGGCAGGCTGGTGAAAAACTGTTTTTT; v_gene: TRBV11-3; len: 16; d_gene: NA; j_gene: TRBJ1-4; abundance: few
CDR3aa: CASSPRATTDTQYF; CDR3nt: TGTGCCAGTAGCCCCCGGGCTACCACAGATACGCAGTATTTT; v_gene: TRBV19; len: 14; d_gene: NA; j_gene: TRBJ2-3; abundance: NA
CDR3aa: CASSFSGDRDAFF; CDR3nt: TGTGCCAGCAGTTTCAGTGGGGACAGGGATGCTTTCTTT; v_gene: TRBV27; len: 13; d_gene: TRBD1; j_gene: TRBJ1-1; abundance: NA
CDR3aa: CASRGTNEKLFF; CDR3nt: TGTGCCAGCAGGGGGACTAATGAAAAACTGTTTTTT; v_gene: TRBV27; len: 12; d_gene: NA; j_gene: TRBJ1-4; abundance: NA
CDR3aa: CASSLGQPSPFHF; CDR3nt: TGTGCCAGCAGCCTCGGACAGCCTTCACCCTTCCACTTT; v_gene: TRBV7-2; len: 13; d_gene: NA; j_gene: TRBJ1-6; abundance: NA
CDR3aa: CASSLPRGYNSPLHF; CDR3nt: TGTGCCAGCAGTCTTCCCCGGGGATATAATTCACCCCTCCACTTT; v_gene: TRBV28; len: 15; d_gene: NA; j_gene: TRBJ1-6; abundance: NA
CDR3aa: CASSSVPNEQFF; CDR3nt: TGTGCCAGCAGCTCGGTCCCAAATGAGCAGTTCTTC; v_gene: TRBV7-9; len: 12; d_gene: NA; j_gene: TRBJ2-1; abundance: NA
CDR3aa: CASTHPRAGDTQYF; CDR3nt: TGTGCCAGCACCCACCCTCGAGCGGGGGATACCCAGTACTTC; v_gene: TRBV7-2; len: 14; d_gene: TRBD2; j_gene: TRBJ2-5; abundance: NA
CDR3aa: CASSSRTGGGGYTF; CDR3nt: TGTGCCAGCAGCTCCCGGACAGGGGGGGGTGGCTACACCTTC; v_gene: TRBV7-2; len: 14; d_gene: TRBD1; j_gene: TRBJ1-2; abundance: NA
CDR3aa: CATSDFPARVETQYF; CDR3nt: TGTGCCACCAGTGATTTTCCCGCCAGGGTAGAGACCCAGTACTTC; v_gene: TRBV24-1; len: 15; d_gene: NA; j_gene: TRBJ2-5; abundance: few
CDR3aa: CASSFTSGGARETQYF; CDR3nt: TGTGCCAGCAGCTTCACTAGCGGGGGGGCAAGAGAGACCCAGTACTTC; v_gene: TRBV7-9; len: 16; d_gene: TRBD2; j_gene: TRBJ2-5; abundance: NA